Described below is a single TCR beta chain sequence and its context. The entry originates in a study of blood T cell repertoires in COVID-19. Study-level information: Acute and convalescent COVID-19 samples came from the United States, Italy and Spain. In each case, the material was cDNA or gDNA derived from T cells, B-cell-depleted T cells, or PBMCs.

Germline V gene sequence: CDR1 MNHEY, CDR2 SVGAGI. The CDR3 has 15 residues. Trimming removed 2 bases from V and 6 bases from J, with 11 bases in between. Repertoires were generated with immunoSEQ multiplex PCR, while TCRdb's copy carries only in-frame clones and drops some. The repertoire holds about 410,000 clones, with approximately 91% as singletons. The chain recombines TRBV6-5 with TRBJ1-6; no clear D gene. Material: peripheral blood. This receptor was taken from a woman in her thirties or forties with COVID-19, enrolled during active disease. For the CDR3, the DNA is TGTGCCAGCAGTTACACCAGGAATAGTAATTCACCCCTCCACTTT. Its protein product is CASSYTRNSNSPLHF.